This TCR beta chain was documented in a study of T cells after yellow fever vaccination (dated by TCRdb to the late 2010s). In the study overall: The SMART-Seq v4 Ultra Low Input RNA kit was used to prepare libraries from fractions with low cell numbers. Bulk TCR alpha and beta repertoires were sequenced longitudinally to track T-cell clones before and after primary and booster YFV17D yellow fever vaccination. Two healthy male donors, one aged 18 to 29 and one aged 30 to 40 years, made up the cohort. Blood samples were taken at several timepoints before and after primary and secondary immunization, and bulk PBMC replicates and cell subsets were isolated.

Notes on this clonotype: The antigen this receptor binds is unknown. The input lacks base qualities; no much larger clone sits a single base away.

The CDR3 holds 13 amino acids from the cysteine to the valine. The only DNA kept is the CDR3, 39 bases in frame from the first base. Taken from the germline V gene (reference sequence), the CDR1 and CDR2 loops are SGHNT and YYREEE. After removal of 4 bases from V and 7 bases from J, the junction retains 6 bases not matched to a gene. The full study reports these points: Only two donors were included in the study, so the extent to which the findings can be generalized is limited. Computational filtering was required because FACS-sorted repertoires could contain abundant contaminating clonotypes from the bulk population. Compared with the primary T-cell response, the secondary T-cell response was weaker but faster, peaking on day 5 rather than day 15. A small share of clonotypes occurred in both CD4 and CD8 compartments, likely arising from convergent recombination. Most clones expanded after primary vaccination were re-detected after the booster (almost 97% of CD4 and 80% to 90% of CD8), suggesting broad memory maintenance.

TCR cDNA was synthesized by 5'RACE template switching, which introduced a universal primer site and unique molecular identifiers. cDNA synthesis was primed from both the TCR alpha and TCR beta constant segments. Libraries were amplified in two PCR steps, with sample barcodes and sequencing adapters added in the second step. Sequencing of libraries was done on Illumina HiSeq 2500 (2x100 bp) or NovaSeq (2x150 bp). Per the original workflow: Reads were demultiplexed and collapsed into UMI consensus sequences with MIGEC, and V(D)J alignment was performed with MiXCR. Using edgeR on replicate PBMC samples, clonotypes were called vaccine-responding if FDR was below 0.01 and the log2 fold change was above 5 up to day 15. CD4 or CD8 identity was assigned to each bulk clonotype according to whether the clonotype was present at higher abundance in the sequenced CD4 repertoire or the sequenced CD8 repertoire. The public reads were reprocessed in TCRdb via fastp at Q25 and MiXCR, keeping in-frame beta chains. Merged by CDR3 protein, the rows form single entries marked with the most common genes and DNA. TCRdb, not the authors, supplied the V and J calls. Counted in this sample were hundreds of thousands of distinct CDR3 sequences; 8% to 10% of them appeared once. The ten largest account for approximately 18% of the sample.

Read against the paper, the sample's treatment or condition label means: live attenuated yellow fever vaccine strain. Two biological replicates of bulk PBMCs were collected at each blood-draw timepoint. PBMCs were isolated from peripheral blood using a standard Ficoll-Paque protocol. RNA was extracted with TriZol from bulk PBMCs, CD4 and CD8 fractions, and dextramer-positive and dextramer-negative fractions. Specimen: PBMCs, collected on the day of the first yellow fever vaccination. The sequence links TRBV5-4 to TRBJ2-7; TRBD1 aligns with 9 central bases. The sequence derives from a young man who received the YFV17D yellow fever vaccine. The DNA reads as follows: TGTGCCAGCAGCCGGACAGGGGCAAATGAGCAGTACGTC. This encodes CASSRTGANEQYV.